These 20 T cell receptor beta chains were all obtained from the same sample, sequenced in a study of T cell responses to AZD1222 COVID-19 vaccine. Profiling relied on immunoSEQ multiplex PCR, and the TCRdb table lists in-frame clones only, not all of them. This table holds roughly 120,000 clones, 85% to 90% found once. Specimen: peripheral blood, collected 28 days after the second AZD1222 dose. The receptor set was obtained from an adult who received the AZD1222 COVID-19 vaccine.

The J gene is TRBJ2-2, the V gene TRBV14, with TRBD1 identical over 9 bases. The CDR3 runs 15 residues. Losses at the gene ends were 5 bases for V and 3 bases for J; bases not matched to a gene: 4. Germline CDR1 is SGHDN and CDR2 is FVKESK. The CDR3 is CASSIRDRDTGELFF. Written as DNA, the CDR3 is TGTGCCAGCAGCATCCGGGACAGGGACACCGGGGAGCTGTTTTTT.

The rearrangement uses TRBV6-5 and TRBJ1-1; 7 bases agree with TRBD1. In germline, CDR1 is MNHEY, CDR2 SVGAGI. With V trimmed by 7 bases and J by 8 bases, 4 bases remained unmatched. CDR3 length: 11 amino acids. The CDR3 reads CASTQGGEAFF. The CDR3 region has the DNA TGTGCCAGCACCCAAGGGGGCGAAGCTTTCTTT.

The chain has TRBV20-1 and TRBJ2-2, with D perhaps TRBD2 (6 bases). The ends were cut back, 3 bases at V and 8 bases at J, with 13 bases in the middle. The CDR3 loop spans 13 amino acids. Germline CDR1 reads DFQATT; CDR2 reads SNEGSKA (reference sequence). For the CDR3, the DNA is TGCAGTGCTAGTGATACGGGGAGGGGGGAGCTGTTTTTT. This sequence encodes CSASDTGRGELFF.

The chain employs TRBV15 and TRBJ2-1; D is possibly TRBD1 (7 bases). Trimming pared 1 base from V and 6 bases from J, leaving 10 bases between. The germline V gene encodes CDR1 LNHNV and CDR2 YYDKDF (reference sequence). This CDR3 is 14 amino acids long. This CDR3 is CATSRVQGGNEQFF. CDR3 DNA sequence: TGTGCCACCAGCAGAGTTCAGGGGGGCAATGAGCAGTTCTTC.

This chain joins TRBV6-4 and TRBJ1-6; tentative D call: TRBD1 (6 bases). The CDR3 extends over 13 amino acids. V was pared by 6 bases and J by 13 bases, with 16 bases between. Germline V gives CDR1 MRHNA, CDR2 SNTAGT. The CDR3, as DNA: TGTGCCAGCAGACTCGGGACATCCCCCCCCCTCCACTTT. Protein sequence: CASRLGTSPPLHF.

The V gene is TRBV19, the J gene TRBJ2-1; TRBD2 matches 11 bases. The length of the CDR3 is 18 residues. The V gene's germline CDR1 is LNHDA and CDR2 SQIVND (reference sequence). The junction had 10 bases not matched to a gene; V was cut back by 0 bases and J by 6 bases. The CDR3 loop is CASSIDPPLAGGSNEQFF. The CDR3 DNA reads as TGTGCCAGTAGTATAGATCCGCCTCTAGCGGGAGGATCCAATGAGCAGTTCTTC.

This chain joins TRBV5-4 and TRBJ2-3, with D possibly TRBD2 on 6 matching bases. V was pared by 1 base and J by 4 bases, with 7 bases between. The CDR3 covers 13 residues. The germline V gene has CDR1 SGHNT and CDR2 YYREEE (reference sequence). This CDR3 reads CASSLRRADTQYF. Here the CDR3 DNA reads TGTGCCAGCAGCTTGCGGAGGGCAGATACGCAGTATTTT.

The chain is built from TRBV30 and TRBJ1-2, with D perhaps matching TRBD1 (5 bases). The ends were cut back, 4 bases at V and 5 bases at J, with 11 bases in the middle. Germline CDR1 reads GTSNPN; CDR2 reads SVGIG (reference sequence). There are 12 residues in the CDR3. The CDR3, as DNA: TGTGCCTGGACGGGGAGGGGTTATGGCTACACCTTC. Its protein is CAWTGRGYGYTF.

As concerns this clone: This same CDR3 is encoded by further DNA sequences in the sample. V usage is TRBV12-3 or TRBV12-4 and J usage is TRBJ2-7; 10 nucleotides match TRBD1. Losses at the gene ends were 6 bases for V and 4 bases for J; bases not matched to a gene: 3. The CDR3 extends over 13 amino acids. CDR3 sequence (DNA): TGTGCCAGCAGACCGGGACAGGGGTACGAGCAGTACTTC. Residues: CASRPGQGYEQYF.

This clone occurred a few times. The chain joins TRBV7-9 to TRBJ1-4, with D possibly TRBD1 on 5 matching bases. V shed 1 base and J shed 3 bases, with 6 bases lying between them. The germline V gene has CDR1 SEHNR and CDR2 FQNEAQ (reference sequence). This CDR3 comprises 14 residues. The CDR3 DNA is TGTGCCAGCAGCTTAGTCAGGGCTAATGAAAAACTGTTTTTT. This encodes CASSLVRANEKLFF.

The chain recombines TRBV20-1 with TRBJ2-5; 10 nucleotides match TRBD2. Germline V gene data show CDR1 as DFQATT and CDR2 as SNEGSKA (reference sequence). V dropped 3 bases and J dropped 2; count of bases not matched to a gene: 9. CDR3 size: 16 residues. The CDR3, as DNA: TGCAGTGCTAGTGTCTCTAGCGGGAGTAGACAAGAGACCCAGTACTTC. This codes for CSASVSSGSRQETQYF.

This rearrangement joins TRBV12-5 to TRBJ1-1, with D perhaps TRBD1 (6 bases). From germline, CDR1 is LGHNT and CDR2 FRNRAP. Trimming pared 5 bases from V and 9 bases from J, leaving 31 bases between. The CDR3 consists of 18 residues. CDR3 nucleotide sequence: TGTGCTAGTGGTCAGGGGACTCTGGTGGAGGGTTCCGAACGGAAAGCTTTCTTT. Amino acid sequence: CASGQGTLVEGSERKAFF.

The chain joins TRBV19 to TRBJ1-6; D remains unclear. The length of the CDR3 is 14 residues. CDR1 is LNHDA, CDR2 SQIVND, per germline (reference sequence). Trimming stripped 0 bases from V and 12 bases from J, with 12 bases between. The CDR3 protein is CASSIEGWGEPLHF. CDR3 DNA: TGTGCCAGTAGTATAGAGGGATGGGGAGAACCCCTCCACTTT.

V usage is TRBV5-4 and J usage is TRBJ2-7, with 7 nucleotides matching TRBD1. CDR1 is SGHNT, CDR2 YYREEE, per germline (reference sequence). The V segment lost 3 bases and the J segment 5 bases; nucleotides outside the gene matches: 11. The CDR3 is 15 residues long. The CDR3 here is CASSSQLDRVNEQYF. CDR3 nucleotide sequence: TGTGCCAGCAGCTCCCAACTAGACAGGGTTAACGAGCAGTACTTC.

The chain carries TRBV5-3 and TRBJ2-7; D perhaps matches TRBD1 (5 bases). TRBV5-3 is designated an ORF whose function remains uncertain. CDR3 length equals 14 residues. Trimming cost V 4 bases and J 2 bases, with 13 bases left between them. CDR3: CARSLSRATYEQYF. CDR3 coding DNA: TGTGCCAGAAGCCTATCCAGGGCAACCTACGAGCAGTACTTC.

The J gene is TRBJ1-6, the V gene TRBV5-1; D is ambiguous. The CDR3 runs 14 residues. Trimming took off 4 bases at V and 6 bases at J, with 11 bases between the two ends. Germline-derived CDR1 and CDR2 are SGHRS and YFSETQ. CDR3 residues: CASSLTRSNSPLHF. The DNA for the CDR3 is TGCGCCAGCAGCCTTACCCGTAGTAATTCACCCCTCCACTTT. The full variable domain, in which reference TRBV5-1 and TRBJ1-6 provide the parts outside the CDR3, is KAGVTQTPRYLIKTRGQQVTLSCSPISGHRSVSWYQQTPGQGLQFLFEYFSETQRNKGNFPGRFSGRQFSNSRSEMNVSTLELGDSALYLCASSLTRSNSPLHFGNGTRLTVT.

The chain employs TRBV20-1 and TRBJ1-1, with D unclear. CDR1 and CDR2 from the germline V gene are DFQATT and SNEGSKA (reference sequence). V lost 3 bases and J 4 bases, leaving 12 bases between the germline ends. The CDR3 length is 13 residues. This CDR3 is CSASYLDRTEAFF. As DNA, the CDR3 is TGCAGTGCTAGTTACTTGGATCGCACTGAAGCTTTCTTT.

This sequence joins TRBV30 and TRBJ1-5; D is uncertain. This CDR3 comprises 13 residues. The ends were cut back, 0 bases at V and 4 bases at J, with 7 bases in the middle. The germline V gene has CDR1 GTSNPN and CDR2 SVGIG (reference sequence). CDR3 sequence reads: CAWSVGENQPQHF. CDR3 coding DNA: TGTGCCTGGAGTGTTGGTGAAAATCAGCCCCAGCATTTT.

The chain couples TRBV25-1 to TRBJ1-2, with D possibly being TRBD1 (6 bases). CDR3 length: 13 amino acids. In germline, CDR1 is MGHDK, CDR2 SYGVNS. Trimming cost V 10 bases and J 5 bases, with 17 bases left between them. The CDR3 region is CATLPGVGYGYTF. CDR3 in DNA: TGTGCCACCCTTCCAGGGGTGGGGTATGGCTACACCTTC.

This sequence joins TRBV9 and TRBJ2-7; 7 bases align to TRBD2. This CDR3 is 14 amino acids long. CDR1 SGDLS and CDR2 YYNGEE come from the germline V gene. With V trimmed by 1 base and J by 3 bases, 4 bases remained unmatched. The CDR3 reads CASSVSGKIYEQYF. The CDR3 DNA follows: TGTGCCAGCAGCGTAAGCGGGAAAATCTACGAGCAGTACTTC.